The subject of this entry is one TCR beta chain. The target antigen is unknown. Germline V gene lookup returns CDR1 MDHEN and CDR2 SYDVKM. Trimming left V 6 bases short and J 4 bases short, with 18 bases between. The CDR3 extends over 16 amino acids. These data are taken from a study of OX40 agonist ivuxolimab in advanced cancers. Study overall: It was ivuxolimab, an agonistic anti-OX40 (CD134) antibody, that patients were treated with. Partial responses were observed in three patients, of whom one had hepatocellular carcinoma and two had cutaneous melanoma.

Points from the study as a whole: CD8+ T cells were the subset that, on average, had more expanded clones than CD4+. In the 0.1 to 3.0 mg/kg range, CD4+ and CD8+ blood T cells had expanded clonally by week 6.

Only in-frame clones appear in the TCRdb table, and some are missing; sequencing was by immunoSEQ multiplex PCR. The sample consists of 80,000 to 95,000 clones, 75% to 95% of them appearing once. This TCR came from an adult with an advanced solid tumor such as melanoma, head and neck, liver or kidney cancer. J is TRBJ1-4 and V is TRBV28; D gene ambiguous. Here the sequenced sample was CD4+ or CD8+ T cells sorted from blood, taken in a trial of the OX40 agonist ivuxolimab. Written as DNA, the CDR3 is TGTGCCAGCAGGTCCTACAAGGGCCAGCTTAATGAAAAACTGTTTTTT. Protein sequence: CASRSYKGQLNEKLFF.